One sample yielded the 27 T cell receptor beta chains listed below, sequenced in a study of blood T cell repertoires in COVID-19. TCRdb's table, derived via immunoSEQ multiplex PCR, lists solely in-frame clones and lacks some. The table records tens of thousands of clones, under 70% of them present only once. The source material was peripheral blood. The receptors were sampled from a woman aged 70 to 79 with acute or convalescent COVID-19.

The chain combines TRBV4-3 with TRBJ1-1; a possible D gene is TRBD1 (6 bases). V was clipped by 0 bases and J by 5 bases, with 10 bases between them. This CDR3 is built from 14 residues. Germline CDR1 and CDR2: LGHNA and YSLEER. The CDR3 bases are TGCGCCAGCAGCCAAGATACAGGGCGGACTGAAGCTTTCTTT. This encodes CASSQDTGRTEAFF.

The rearrangement joins TRBV21-1 to TRBJ1-5; the table calls TRBD1, which could not be checked here. TRBV21-1 is an annotated pseudogene. CDR3 length: 19 residues. The CDR3 DNA sequence: TGTGCCAGCAGCAAAAAAAGGGGATCCGGGACAGGCTTTAATCAGCCCCAGCATTTT. Protein: CASSKKRGSGTGFNQPQHF.

The chain carries TRBV6-1 and TRBJ2-6; 7 bases line up with TRBD1. Trimming at V came to 2 bases and at J to 3 bases, leaving 1 base not matched to a gene. Germline CDR1 and CDR2: MNHNS and SASEGT. This CDR3 region has 15 residues. The DNA for the CDR3 is TGTGCCAGCAGTGAACAGGGGGATGGGGCCAACGTCCTGACTTTC. It specifies CASSEQGDGANVLTF.

The J gene is TRBJ1-2, the V gene TRBV7-2; TRBD1 aligns across 9 bases. The CDR3 consists of 16 residues. Germline CDR1 reads SGHTA; CDR2 reads FQGNSA. V lost 4 bases, J lost 4 bases, and 10 bases stayed unmatched. This CDR3 reads CASSSPQGATVYGYTF. In DNA form, the CDR3 reads TGTGCCAGCAGCTCCCCACAGGGGGCGACGGTCTATGGCTACACCTTC. Drawing the rest from reference TRBV7-2 and TRBJ1-2, the complete variable domain is GAGVSQSPSNKVTEKGKDVELRCDPISGHTALYWYRQSLGQGLEFLIYFQGNSAPDKSGLPSDRFSAERTGGSVSTLTIQRTQQEDSAVYLCASSSPQGATVYGYTFGSGTRLTVV.

The rearrangement links TRBV6-6 to TRBJ1-5; TRBD1 is a possible D gene (5 bases). The CDR3 loop spans 15 amino acids. Germline V CDR1 and CDR2: MNHNY, SVGAGI (reference sequence). Trimming took off 8 bases at V and 2 bases at J, with 16 bases between the two ends. For the CDR3, the DNA is TGTGCCAGCGGACGGGGGAATCTGGGCAATCAGCCCCAGCATTTT. Translation: CASGRGNLGNQPQHF.

CDR3 loop: CASSFNGGRGEQYF. Written as DNA, the CDR3 is TGTGCCAGCTCTTTCAACGGGGGGCGAGGAGAGCAGTACTTC. This chain joins TRBV6-6 and TRBJ2-7; tentatively, D is TRBD2 (7 bases). The CDR3 is 14 residues long. V gave up 8 bases and J gave up 7 bases, with 21 bases separating them. In germline, CDR1 is MNHNY, CDR2 SVGAGI (reference sequence).

This sequence joins TRBV11-2 and TRBJ2-3, with TRBD2 matching 7 bases. Trimming at V came to 5 bases and at J to 2 bases, leaving 4 bases not matched to a gene. Looked up from germline, CDR1 is SGHAT and CDR2 is FQNNGV. The CDR3 runs to 14 residues. The CDR3 protein is CASSPGLPTDTQYF. The CDR3 coding sequence is TGTGCCAGCAGCCCGGGACTACCCACAGATACGCAGTATTTT. Filled out from reference TRBV11-2 and TRBJ2-3, the complete variable domain reads EAGVAQSPRYKIIEKRQSVAFWCNPISGHATLYWYQQILGQGPKLLIQFQNNGVVDDSQLPKDRFSAERLKGVDSTLKIQPAKLEDSAVYLCASSPGLPTDTQYFGPGTRLTVL.

This rearrangement joins TRBV6-5 to TRBJ1-6; D remains unclear. This CDR3 region has 16 residues. Trimming stripped 2 bases from V and 2 bases from J, with 10 bases between. From germline, CDR1 is MNHEY and CDR2 SVGAGI. The CDR3 region is CASSYAGSPYNSPLHF. For the CDR3, the DNA is TGTGCCAGCAGTTACGCGGGTAGTCCCTATAATTCACCCCTCCACTTT.

The CDR3 sequence is CASSLQRDSYEQYF. As DNA, the CDR3 is TGTGCCAGCAGCTTACAGCGGGATTCCTACGAGCAGTACTTC. The V call is TRBV7-2, the J call TRBJ2-7; 7 nucleotides match TRBD2. The J segment lost 1 base and the V segment lost 2 bases, leaving 2 bases of the junction unmatched. Germline V gives CDR1 SGHTA, CDR2 FQGNSA. The CDR3 contains 14 residues.

The gene calls are TRBV11-2 and TRBJ2-7; 12 nucleotides agree with TRBD1. J gave up 4 bases and V 4 bases, and 5 bases lay outside the gene matches. CDR3 length equals 15 residues. CDR1 and CDR2 (germline): SGHAT, FQNNGV. The CDR3 sequence is CASSSGQGAYYEQYF. The CDR3 DNA is TGTGCCAGCAGCTCGGGACAGGGGGCATATTACGAGCAGTACTTC.

This clone was counted only a few times. The rearrangement links TRBV12-2 to TRBJ2-7; TRBD1 is the table's D call, not checked against the DNA. TRBV12-2 is a known pseudogene. This CDR3 is 13 amino acids long. For the CDR3, the DNA is TGTGCAAGTCGCCATGACAGACCTTACGAGCAGTACTTC. Amino acids: CASRHDRPYEQYF.

V is TRBV27 and J is TRBJ2-3, with TRBD2 as a possible D gene (6 bases). Trimming pared 0 bases from V and 3 bases from J, leaving 10 bases between. The CDR3 totals 15 residues. Germline CDR1 and CDR2: MNHEY and SMNVEV (reference sequence). CDR3 sequence: CASSLSAGTTDTQYF. The DNA for the CDR3 is TGTGCCAGCAGTTTATCCGCAGGGACTACAGATACGCAGTATTTT.

This clone was seen a few times. The chain is built from TRBV4-1 and TRBJ2-2; TRBD2 agrees at 11 bases. Germline V gene sequence: CDR1 MGHRA, CDR2 YSYEKL. J lost 6 bases, V lost 2 bases, and 17 bases had no gene match. The CDR3 spans 20 residues. CDR3 protein: CASSQSVAAQTSGIAGELFF. In DNA form, the CDR3 reads TGCGCCAGCAGCCAATCTGTAGCGGCCCAGACTAGCGGGATTGCCGGGGAGCTGTTTTTT.

The chain links TRBV28 to TRBJ1-4; 7 nucleotides align to TRBD1. The CDR3 spans 14 residues. Trimming cost V 6 bases and J 9 bases; bases outside gene matches: 10. The V gene's germline CDR1 is MDHEN and CDR2 SYDVKM. CDR3 residues: CASSHLDRAKKLFF. The DNA of the CDR3 is TGTGCCAGCAGCCATCTTGACAGGGCAAAAAAACTGTTTTTT.

This chain uses TRBV28 with TRBJ1-1; TRBD1 matches 8 bases. CDR1 is MDHEN, CDR2 SYDVKM, per germline. The CDR3 has 16 amino acids. V gave up 2 bases and J gave up 0 bases; unmatched junction bases: 5. The CDR3 sequence: CASSLPRGRMNTEAFF. The DNA of the CDR3 is TGTGCCAGCAGTTTACCCAGGGGGCGAATGAACACTGAAGCTTTCTTT.

This CDR3 reads CASKRQGMNTEAFF. The CDR3, as DNA: TGTGCCAGCAAACGACAGGGCATGAACACTGAAGCTTTCTTT. The chain combines TRBV11-1 with TRBJ1-1; TRBD1 matches at 7 bases. V lost 7 bases, J lost 0 bases, and 5 bases stayed unmatched. The germline gives CDR1 SGHAT, CDR2 FQDESV (reference sequence). The CDR3 covers 14 residues.

The V gene is TRBV18, the J gene TRBJ2-1, with D possibly TRBD1 on 5 matching bases. The CDR3 loop spans 15 amino acids. Germline lookup yields CDR1 KGHSH and CDR2 LQKENI. The ends were cut back, 5 bases at V and 5 bases at J, with 16 bases in the middle. The CDR3, as DNA: TGTGCCAGCTCATTTGAACAGGCGATTAACAATGAGCAGTTCTTC. This encodes CASSFEQAINNEQFF.

This clone has a single count. V and J are TRBV2 and TRBJ1-6, with TRBD1 matching over 7 bases. Germline CDR1 and CDR2: SNHLY and FYNNEI. The CDR3 has 16 amino acids. V trimming: 2 bases; J trimming: 10 bases; junction bases outside the gene matches: 11. As DNA, the CDR3 is TGTGCCAGCAGTGAACATGGGGCAGGGGGTGGCTCACCCCTCCACTTT. Translated: CASSEHGAGGGSPLHF.

This clone turned up a few times. The chain is built from TRBV2 and TRBJ2-5, with a possible D match to TRBD1 (6 bases). V lost 6 bases and J 7 bases, leaving 21 bases between the germline ends. The CDR3 runs 15 residues. CDR1 and CDR2 from the germline V gene are SNHLY and FYNNEI. The CDR3 is CASRMLAAEGVTQYF. CDR3 in DNA: TGTGCCAGCAGGATGTTGGCGGCCGAGGGGGTGACCCAGTACTTC.

The V call is TRBV6-1, the J call TRBJ1-1; D ambiguous. V was shortened by 0 bases and J by 2 bases, with 10 bases between the two germline ends. Germline V lookup: CDR1 MNHNS, CDR2 SASEGT. The length of the CDR3 is 15 residues. CDR3 protein: CASSEAPGSNTEAFF. The DNA for the CDR3 is TGTGCCAGCAGTGAAGCGCCAGGATCAAACACTGAAGCTTTCTTT.

This sequence joins TRBV28 and TRBJ1-2; D uncertain. Germline V gene sequence: CDR1 MDHEN, CDR2 SYDVKM. Trimming pared 10 bases from V and 1 base from J, leaving 13 bases between. There are 13 residues in the CDR3. This chain's CDR3 is CATRGGINYGYTF. The CDR3 region has the DNA TGTGCCACCCGAGGAGGGATTAACTATGGCTACACCTTC.

J is TRBJ2-1 and V is TRBV6-5, with TRBD2 matching over 11 bases. This CDR3 is 14 amino acids long. Losses at the gene ends were 8 bases for V and 4 bases for J; bases not matched to a gene: 4. Germline-derived CDR1 and CDR2 are MNHEY and SVGAGI. The CDR3 loop is CASDTSGSYNEQFF. The CDR3 DNA reads TGTGCCAGCGATACTAGCGGGAGTTACAATGAGCAGTTCTTC.

V usage is TRBV5-1 and J usage is TRBJ1-4; 8 bases match TRBD1. Looked up from germline, CDR1 is SGHRS and CDR2 is YFSETQ. The CDR3 consists of 14 residues. The junction had 2 bases not matched to a gene; V was cut back by 3 bases and J by 4 bases. CDR3 sequence (DNA): TGCGCCAGCAGCTCGGGACAGGTTAATGAAAAACTGTTTTTT. Its translation: CASSSGQVNEKLFF.

The J gene is TRBJ2-5, the V gene TRBV7-9; 7 bases are a match to TRBD1. With V trimmed by 6 bases and J by 4 bases, 5 bases remained unmatched. CDR1 SEHNR and CDR2 FQNEAQ come from the germline V gene (reference sequence). The CDR3 is 13 residues long. CDR3 in amino acids: CASRPTGVETQYF. DNA of the CDR3: TGTGCCAGCAGACCAACAGGGGTAGAGACCCAGTACTTC.

The genes are TRBV3-1 (or the pseudogene TRBV3-2) and TRBJ2-2, with D maybe TRBD1 (6 bases). Germline CDR1 LGHDT, CDR2 YNNKEL (reference sequence). The CDR3 has 18 residues. The V gene lost 4 bases and the J gene lost 0 bases, with 18 bases spanning the gap. CDR3: CASSPRGTALPNTGELFF. CDR3 sequence (DNA): TGTGCCAGCAGCCCCAGGGGCACCGCTCTCCCGAACACCGGGGAGCTGTTTTTT.

This clone was counted a single time. This sequence joins TRBV4-2 and TRBJ1-2; perhaps TRBD1 as D (5 bases). V was trimmed by 3 bases and J by 4 bases, leaving 18 bases between them. The CDR3 runs 16 residues. Germline CDR1 is LGHNA and CDR2 is YNFKEQ. DNA for the CDR3: TGTGCCAGCAGCCACCTCCTACGACAGATCGGCTATGGCTACACCTTC. Protein sequence: CASSHLLRQIGYGYTF.

This chain uses TRBV7-9 with TRBJ1-1, with D uncertain. Trimming shortened V by 5 bases and J by 6 bases, and 7 bases separated the two germline ends. This CDR3 is 11 amino acids long. CDR1 is SEHNR, CDR2 FQNEAQ, per germline (reference sequence). The CDR3 here is CASSLLSEAFF. The CDR3 bases are TGTGCCAGCAGCCTCCTTTCTGAAGCTTTCTTT.